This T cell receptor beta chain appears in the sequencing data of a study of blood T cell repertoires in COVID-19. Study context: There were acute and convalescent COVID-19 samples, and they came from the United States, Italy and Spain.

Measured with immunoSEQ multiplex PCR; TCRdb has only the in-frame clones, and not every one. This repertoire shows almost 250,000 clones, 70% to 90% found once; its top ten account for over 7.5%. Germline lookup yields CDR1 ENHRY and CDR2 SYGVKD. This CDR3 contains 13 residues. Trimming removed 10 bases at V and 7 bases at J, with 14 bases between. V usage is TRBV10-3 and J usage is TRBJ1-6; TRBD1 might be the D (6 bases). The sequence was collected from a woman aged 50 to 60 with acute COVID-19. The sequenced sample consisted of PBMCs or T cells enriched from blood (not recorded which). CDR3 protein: CATRGGQNSPLHF. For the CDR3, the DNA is TGTGCCACCAGAGGGGGTCAGAATTCACCCCTCCACTTT.